This is a list of T cell receptor beta chains from one sample in a study of beta chain features in type 1 diabetes. Sequencing used immunoSEQ multiplex PCR; TCRdb keeps in-frame clones, though not all of them. The sample consists of almost 350,000 clones, approximately 9.9% of them appearing once. The sequenced sample consisted of central memory CD4+ T cells from blood. The receptors come from a man between 25 and 39 years old with type 1 diabetes. Each CDR3 is given with its conserved first and last residue. D genes are given only for firm matches. Some rows have no size entry. The others give once, few or many, or a class for an expanded clone.

v_gene: TRBV28
abundance: few
j_gene: TRBJ1-2
d_gene: NA
CDR3nt: TGTGCCAGCAGTCCCGTCGGACGGGGGTATGGCTACACCTTC
CDR3aa: CASSPVGRGYGYTF

v_gene: TRBV5-1
abundance: few
j_gene: TRBJ2-6
d_gene: NA
CDR3nt: TGCGCCAGCAGTGGCAGGGCTGGGGCCAACGTCCTGACTTTC
CDR3aa: CASSGRAGANVLTF

v_gene: TRBV6-5
abundance: few
j_gene: TRBJ2-1
d_gene: NA
CDR3nt: TGTGCCAGCAGCCCATCCGGGCCCTACAATGAGCAGTTCTTC
CDR3aa: CASSPSGPYNEQFF

v_gene: TRBV11-2
abundance: few
j_gene: TRBJ2-5
d_gene: TRBD1
CDR3nt: TGTGCCAGCAGCTTTGGACAGGGACAAGAGACCCAGTACTTC
CDR3aa: CASSFGQGQETQYF

v_gene: TRBV14
abundance: NA
j_gene: TRBJ1-1
d_gene: NA
CDR3nt: TGTGCCAGCAGCCAAGATCGGGCAGCGAACACTGAAGCTTTCTTT
CDR3aa: CASSQDRAANTEAFF

v_gene: TRBV10-3
abundance: many
j_gene: TRBJ2-7
d_gene: NA
CDR3nt: TGTGCCGTCGGATCCTACGAGCAGTACTTC
CDR3aa: CAVGSYEQYF

v_gene: TRBV9
abundance: NA
j_gene: TRBJ2-3
d_gene: TRBD2
CDR3nt: TGTGCCAGCAGCGTTCTAACTAGCGGAAGGGATACGCAGTATTTT
CDR3aa: CASSVLTSGRDTQYF

v_gene: TRBV5-1
abundance: few
j_gene: TRBJ2-1
d_gene: NA
CDR3nt: TGCGCCAGCAGCTTGGGACAGCCGGGCAATGAGCAGTTCTTC
CDR3aa: CASSLGQPGNEQFF

v_gene: TRBV5-4
abundance: few
j_gene: TRBJ2-3
d_gene: TRBD1
CDR3nt: TGTGCCAGCAGCACCGGAGGACAGGGATCAGATACGCAGTATTTT
CDR3aa: CASSTGGQGSDTQYF

v_gene: TRBV4-3
abundance: NA
j_gene: TRBJ1-5
d_gene: TRBD1
CDR3nt: TGCGCCAGCAGCCAAGATGGCAGGGGGAATCAGCCCCAGCATTTT
CDR3aa: CASSQDGRGNQPQHF

v_gene: TRBV16
abundance: NA
j_gene: TRBJ2-3
d_gene: NA
CDR3nt: TGTGCCAGCAGCCGCGCCGGGGCGGTGGGAGACACAGATACGCAGTATTTT
CDR3aa: CASSRAGAVGDTDTQYF

v_gene: TRBV4-3
abundance: many
j_gene: TRBJ1-5
d_gene: TRBD1
CDR3nt: TGCGCCAGCAGCAGAGACAGGGGTCAGCCCCAGCATTTT
CDR3aa: CASSRDRGQPQHF

v_gene: TRBV7-8
abundance: few
j_gene: TRBJ2-5
d_gene: TRBD2
CDR3nt: TGTGCCAGCAGCCCGGGGGGGACCCAGTACTTC
CDR3aa: CASSPGGTQYF

v_gene: TRBV18
abundance: few
j_gene: TRBJ2-1
d_gene: NA
CDR3nt: TGTGCCAGCTCACCAACACCCAATGAGCAGTTCTTC
CDR3aa: CASSPTPNEQFF

v_gene: TRBV29-1
abundance: few
j_gene: TRBJ2-3
d_gene: TRBD2
CDR3nt: TGCAGCGTTTTAGGACTAGCGGGGGACACAGATACGCAGTATTTT
CDR3aa: CSVLGLAGDTDTQYF

v_gene: TRBV6-5
abundance: NA
j_gene: TRBJ2-5
d_gene: NA
CDR3nt: TGTGCCAGCAGACCTACAGGGTCCCAAGAGACCCAGTACTTC
CDR3aa: CASRPTGSQETQYF

v_gene: TRBV29-1
abundance: NA
j_gene: TRBJ1-1
d_gene: NA
CDR3nt: TGCAGCGTTGTAGGGGTGAACACTGAAGCTTTCTTT
CDR3aa: CSVVGVNTEAFF

v_gene: TRBV7-9
abundance: few
j_gene: TRBJ2-7
d_gene: TRBD1
CDR3nt: TGTGCCAGCAGCCAAGGGACAGTATCCTACGAGCAGTACTTC
CDR3aa: CASSQGTVSYEQYF

v_gene: TRBV5-1
abundance: NA
j_gene: TRBJ2-3
d_gene: NA
CDR3nt: TGCGCCAGCAGCCGCGGGGAGGTAGATACGCAGTATTTT
CDR3aa: CASSRGEVDTQYF

v_gene: TRBV7-6
abundance: NA
j_gene: TRBJ2-2
d_gene: NA
CDR3nt: TGTGCCAGCAGCTCCGAAGACACCGGGGAGCTGTTTTTT
CDR3aa: CASSSEDTGELFF

v_gene: TRBV11-2
abundance: few
j_gene: TRBJ2-1
d_gene: NA
CDR3nt: TGTGCCAGCAGCTTAGGACGGACTGAGCGGGATGAGCAGTTCTTC
CDR3aa: CASSLGRTERDEQFF

v_gene: TRBV2
abundance: few
j_gene: TRBJ2-5
d_gene: TRBD2
CDR3nt: TGTGCCAGCAGCCCGACGCTAGCGGGGGGCTATCAAGAGACCCAGTACTTC
CDR3aa: CASSPTLAGGYQETQYF

v_gene: TRBV19
abundance: NA
j_gene: TRBJ1-5
d_gene: NA
CDR3nt: TGTGCCAGTAGTATCGGCCCAGGGAATCAGCCCCAGCATTTT
CDR3aa: CASSIGPGNQPQHF

v_gene: TRBV12-5
abundance: NA
j_gene: TRBJ2-2
d_gene: NA
CDR3nt: TGTGCTAGTGGTCCCGACTCCTCCAGTAACACCGGGGAGCTGTTTTTT
CDR3aa: CASGPDSSSNTGELFF

v_gene: TRBV7-7
abundance: NA
j_gene: TRBJ2-2
d_gene: TRBD1
CDR3nt: TGTGCTAGCAGCTTAGGGACAGGGACGAACACCGGGGAGCTGTTTTTT
CDR3aa: CASSLGTGTNTGELFF

v_gene: TRBV6-6
abundance: once
j_gene: TRBJ2-3
d_gene: NA
CDR3nt: TGTGCCAGCAGTTACTCGGGTGAAATGAATACGCAGTATTTT
CDR3aa: CASSYSGEMNTQYF

v_gene: TRBV28
abundance: NA
j_gene: TRBJ1-1
d_gene: NA
CDR3nt: TGTGCCAGCAGACTCGGGAGCCGATTGAACACTGAAGCCTTCTTT
CDR3aa: CASRLGSRLNTEAFF

v_gene: TRBV27
abundance: NA
j_gene: TRBJ2-7
d_gene: TRBD1
CDR3nt: TGTGCCAGCAGTATGCGACAGGGGGAAGAGCAGTACTTC
CDR3aa: CASSMRQGEEQYF

v_gene: TRBV28
abundance: few
j_gene: TRBJ2-5
d_gene: NA
CDR3nt: TGTGCCAGCAGTTTTGGTGCGGAAGAGACCCAGTACTTC
CDR3aa: CASSFGAEETQYF

v_gene: TRBV18
abundance: many
j_gene: TRBJ1-4
d_gene: NA
CDR3nt: TGTGCCAGCTCACACGGCGGAGGGGAAAAACTGTTTTTT
CDR3aa: CASSHGGGEKLFF

v_gene: TRBV5-1
abundance: NA
j_gene: TRBJ2-2
d_gene: NA
CDR3nt: TGCGCCAGCAGCCCCCCTGGAAACAACGCGAACACCGGGGAGCTGTTTTTT
CDR3aa: CASSPPGNNANTGELFF

v_gene: TRBV5-1
abundance: few
j_gene: TRBJ1-4
d_gene: TRBD1
CDR3nt: TGCGCCAGCAGCAGCAACAGGGGTGGGGGAGAAAAACTGTTTTTT
CDR3aa: CASSSNRGGGEKLFF

v_gene: TRBV6-5
abundance: few
j_gene: TRBJ2-7
d_gene: NA
CDR3nt: TGTGCCAGCAGTTTTCGACAGGGCGGGACCTACGAGCAGTACTTC
CDR3aa: CASSFRQGGTYEQYF

v_gene: TRBV11-2
abundance: NA
j_gene: TRBJ1-6
d_gene: NA
CDR3nt: TGTGCCAGCAGCCCCCGGGGGGCGAGCTCCTATAATTCACCCCTCCACTTT
CDR3aa: CASSPRGASSYNSPLHF

v_gene: TRBV6-1
abundance: NA
j_gene: TRBJ1-2
d_gene: NA
CDR3nt: TGTGCCAGCAGTGAAGCGAGGGAACTAGGGTATGGCTACACCTTC
CDR3aa: CASSEARELGYGYTF

v_gene: TRBV6-5
abundance: few
j_gene: TRBJ1-6
d_gene: NA
CDR3nt: TGTGCCAGCAGTTACTCGGGGGATCACGAGTACTCACCCCTCCACTTT
CDR3aa: CASSYSGDHEYSPLHF